This is a list of T cell receptor beta chains from one sample in a study of cytomegalovirus exposure and HLA in healthy donors. Only in-frame clones appear in the TCRdb table, and some are missing; sequencing was by immunoSEQ multiplex PCR. Seen here are 190,000 or so clones, 80% to 90% observed once, and the top ten hold 13%. Sequencing was done on a sample of PBMCs. These receptors originate from a woman in her twenties or thirties in good health and CMV-seropositive. The CDR3 runs from the conserved cysteine through the conserved F or W. The D gene is left open where the match is weak. The size entry is marked missing in some rows and otherwise reads once, few, many or a size class.

cdr3_nt cdr3_aa v_call clone_size d_call j_call
TGTGCCAGCAGCTTAGGTGGCAACTCCTACGAGCAGTACTTC CASSLGGNSYEQYF TRBV11-3 many NA TRBJ2-7
TGTGCCACGGGGACAGGGGGCGTTCAGTGGGGCTACACCTTC CATGTGGVQWGYTF TRBV28 NA TRBD1 TRBJ1-2
TGTGCCAGCATGAGGGGGATAGTAGGTTCGACCGAGCAGTACTTC CASMRGIVGSTEQYF TRBV7-8 NA NA TRBJ2-7
TGTGCCAGCAGTTTACAGGGTTGGAGCGGCTACACCTTC CASSLQGWSGYTF TRBV28 NA NA TRBJ1-2
TGTGCCAGCAAACCTTACGCCCGGAGCTCCTACGAGCAGTACTTC CASKPYARSSYEQYF TRBV6-5 NA NA TRBJ2-7
TGTGCCAGCAGTGGGACTAGCGGGAGGGAGAGTGAGCAGTTCTTC CASSGTSGRESEQFF TRBV6-5 NA TRBD2 TRBJ2-1
TGCGCCAGCAGCCTGGACAGTTCCTCCTACGAGCAGTACTTC CASSLDSSSYEQYF TRBV5-1 NA NA TRBJ2-7
TGCGCCAGCAGCGCGGGACTAGCGGGAGCATGGGAACATGAGCAGTTCTTC CASSAGLAGAWEHEQFF TRBV5-1 NA TRBD2 TRBJ2-1
TGCGCCAGCAGCTTGGGAACTAGCGGGAGTTTAAAGACCCAGTACTTC CASSLGTSGSLKTQYF TRBV5-1 NA TRBD2 TRBJ2-5
TGCGCCAGCAGCTTGGAACCAACTAGCACAGATACGCAGTATTTT CASSLEPTSTDTQYF TRBV5-1 once NA TRBJ2-3
TGTGCCAGCAGTGAAGGACTAGCGGGATACAATGAGCAGTTCTTC CASSEGLAGYNEQFF TRBV6-1 NA TRBD2 TRBJ2-1
TGTGCCACCAGCAGAGATCTCGTCAGTAACTATGGCTACACCTTC CATSRDLVSNYGYTF TRBV15 NA NA TRBJ1-2
TGTGCCAGCAGCTCAACCCCTGGACTGATTAAGAACACCGGGGAGCTGTTTTTT CASSSTPGLIKNTGELFF TRBV11-1 NA NA TRBJ2-2
TGTGCCGGACAGGGGCAGCCCACTGAAGCTTTCTTT CAGQGQPTEAFF TRBV30 NA TRBD1 TRBJ1-1
TGTGCCAGCAGTGTTATGGAGGGAGACACCGGGGAGCTGTTTTTT CASSVMEGDTGELFF TRBV2 NA NA TRBJ2-2
TGTGCCTGGAGTGGGGACAGGTCATCAACTAATGAAAAACTGTTTTTT CAWSGDRSSTNEKLFF TRBV30 NA TRBD1 TRBJ1-4
TGTGCTAGTGCCTCCCTACCGAACACTGAAGCTTTCTTT CASASLPNTEAFF TRBV12-5 NA NA TRBJ1-1
TGTGCCAGCAGCTTAGTGACTAGCGGGAGCTACGAGCAGTACTTC CASSLVTSGSYEQYF TRBV7-2 NA TRBD2 TRBJ2-7
TGTGCCAGCAGTTACTCTACCGATAGCTCCTACGAGCAGTACTTC CASSYSTDSSYEQYF TRBV6-5 NA NA TRBJ2-7
TGCGCCAGCAGCTCGAGCGGGAGGACTTCCTACAATGAGCAGTTCTTC CASSSSGRTSYNEQFF TRBV5-1 NA TRBD2 TRBJ2-1
TGTGCCAGTAGCTCACAGACGAATCAGCCCCAGCATTTT CASSSQTNQPQHF TRBV19 NA NA TRBJ1-5
TGTGCCAGCAGCTTGCGGTTACCGGGGTTGGAGGAGACCCAGTACTTC CASSLRLPGLEETQYF TRBV5-6 NA NA TRBJ2-5
TGCGCCAGCAGCCGAGAGATCACAGGGATAGACGACGAGCAGTACTTC CASSREITGIDDEQYF TRBV5-1 NA NA TRBJ2-7
TGCGCCAGCAGCCCGCAGGGGAGACTAGCGGGGGATCCCTACGAGCAGTACTTC CASSPQGRLAGDPYEQYF TRBV4-1 NA TRBD2 TRBJ2-7
TGCAGCGGCCACAGGAGTCAGAACACTGAAGCTTTCTTT CSGHRSQNTEAFF TRBV29-1 NA NA TRBJ1-1
TGTGCCAGCAGCTTTAACTACGAGCAGTACTTC CASSFNYEQYF TRBV7-2 many NA TRBJ2-7
TGCAGCGTTGTTGGGGACAGGGTTGAAGCTTTCTTT CSVVGDRVEAFF TRBV29-1 NA TRBD1 TRBJ1-1
TGTGCCAGCAGACTACAGGGGAGTGGCTACACCTTC CASRLQGSGYTF TRBV28 NA TRBD1 TRBJ1-2
TGTGCCAGCTCACCGTTATCGACTAGCGGGAGGGCGTTCCACAATGAGCAGTTCTTC CASSPLSTSGRAFHNEQFF TRBV18 NA TRBD2 TRBJ2-1
TGTGCCAGCAGCCGTTCTAGCGGGAGGTACCAAGAGACCCAGTACTTC CASSRSSGRYQETQYF TRBV5-4 once TRBD2 TRBJ2-5
TGTGCCAGCAGACCAAGACTAGCGGGAGCCATCGGTGAGCAGTTCTTC CASRPRLAGAIGEQFF TRBV5-8 NA TRBD2 TRBJ2-1
TGTGCCAGCAGTTACTCCCCGGACAGGGGCACTGAAGCTTTCTTT CASSYSPDRGTEAFF TRBV6-6 once TRBD1 TRBJ1-1
TGTGCCAGCAGTTCAACAGGGGGCGGATATGGCTACACCTTC CASSSTGGGYGYTF TRBV27 NA TRBD1 TRBJ1-2
TGTGCCAGCAGTTACCCCGGGGGACCATACAATGAGCAGTTCTTC CASSYPGGPYNEQFF TRBV6-6 NA NA TRBJ2-1
TGCGCCAGCAGCGCTAGACTCGATGAGACCCAGTACTTC CASSARLDETQYF TRBV4-1 NA NA TRBJ2-5
TGTGCCAGCAGCTTAGCAGGGACTCTGGGAGCTTTCTTT CASSLAGTLGAFF TRBV7-9 NA NA TRBJ1-1
TGTGCCAGCAGCTCCCTGAGTCAGCCCCAGCATTTT CASSSLSQPQHF TRBV7-9 NA NA TRBJ1-5
TGTGCCAGCCGGAGCCAGGCAGGGTGGGGCTACACCTTC CASRSQAGWGYTF TRBV27 NA NA TRBJ1-2
TGTGCCAGCAGTACGAGATGGCGGGAGTCTTACAATGAGCAGTTCTTC CASSTRWRESYNEQFF TRBV27 NA TRBD2 TRBJ2-1